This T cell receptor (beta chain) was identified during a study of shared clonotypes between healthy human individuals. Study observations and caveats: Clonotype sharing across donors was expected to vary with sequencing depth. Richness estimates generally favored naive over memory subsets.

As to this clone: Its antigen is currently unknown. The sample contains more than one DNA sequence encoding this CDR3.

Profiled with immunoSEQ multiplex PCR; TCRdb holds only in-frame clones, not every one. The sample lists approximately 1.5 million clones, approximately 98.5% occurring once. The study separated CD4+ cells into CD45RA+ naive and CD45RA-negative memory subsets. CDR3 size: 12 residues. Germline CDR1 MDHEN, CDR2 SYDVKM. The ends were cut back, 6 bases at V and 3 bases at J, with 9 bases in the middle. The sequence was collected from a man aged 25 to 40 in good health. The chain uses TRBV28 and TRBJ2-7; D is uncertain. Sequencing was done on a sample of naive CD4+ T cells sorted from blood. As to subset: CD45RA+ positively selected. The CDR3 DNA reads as TGTGCCAGCAGCCCGGTAGGCTACGAGCAGTACTTC. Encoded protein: CASSPVGYEQYF. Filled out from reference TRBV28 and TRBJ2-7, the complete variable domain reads DVKVTQSSRYLVKRTGEKVFLECVQDMDHENMFWYRQDPGLGLRLIYFSYDVKMKEKGDIPEGYSVSREKKERFSLILESASTNQTSMYLCASSPVGYEQYFGPGTRLTVT.